The clone carrying this T cell receptor (beta chain) occurred a few times. As yet, its antigen is unknown. The germline CDR1 and CDR2 sequences are MDHEN and SYDVKM. The CDR3 covers 15 residues. Trimming cost V 6 bases and J 5 bases; bases outside gene matches: 9. PCR involved 60 Vbeta and 13 Jbeta primers. Method: immunoSEQ multiplex PCR; TCRdb's copy keeps in-frame clones and lacks some. The sample shows approximately 130,000 clones, 75% to 90% of them seen only once. The data stem from a study of cytomegalovirus exposure and HLA in healthy donors. Findings and limits, study-wide: Relative to equally common others, HLA-associated TCR beta chains showed greater clonal expansion in a later analysis.

Sequencing was carried out using PBMCs. This chain links TRBV28 with TRBJ1-5, with 8 bases lining up with TRBD1. The source of this sequence is a woman between 25 and 40 years old in good health and CMV-seropositive. The CDR3 sequence is CASSPRGTGYQPQHF. The CDR3 region has the DNA TGTGCCAGCAGCCCTAGAGGGACAGGTTATCAGCCCCAGCATTTT.